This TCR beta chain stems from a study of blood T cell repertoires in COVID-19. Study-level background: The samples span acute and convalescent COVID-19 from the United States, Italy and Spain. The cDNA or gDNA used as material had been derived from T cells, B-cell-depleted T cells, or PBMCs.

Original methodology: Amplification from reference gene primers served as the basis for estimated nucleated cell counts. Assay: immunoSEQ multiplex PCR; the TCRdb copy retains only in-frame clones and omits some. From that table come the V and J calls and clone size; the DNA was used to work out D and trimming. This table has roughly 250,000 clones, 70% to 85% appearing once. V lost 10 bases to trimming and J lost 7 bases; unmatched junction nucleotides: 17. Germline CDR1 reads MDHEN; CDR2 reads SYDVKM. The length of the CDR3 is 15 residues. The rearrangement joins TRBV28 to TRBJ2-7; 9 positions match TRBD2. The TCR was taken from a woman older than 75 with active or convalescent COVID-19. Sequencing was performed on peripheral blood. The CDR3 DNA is TGTGCCACCAGACTGCGGGGGGGGCCCGGGAGGGAGCAGTACTTC. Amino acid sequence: CATRLRGGPGREQYF.